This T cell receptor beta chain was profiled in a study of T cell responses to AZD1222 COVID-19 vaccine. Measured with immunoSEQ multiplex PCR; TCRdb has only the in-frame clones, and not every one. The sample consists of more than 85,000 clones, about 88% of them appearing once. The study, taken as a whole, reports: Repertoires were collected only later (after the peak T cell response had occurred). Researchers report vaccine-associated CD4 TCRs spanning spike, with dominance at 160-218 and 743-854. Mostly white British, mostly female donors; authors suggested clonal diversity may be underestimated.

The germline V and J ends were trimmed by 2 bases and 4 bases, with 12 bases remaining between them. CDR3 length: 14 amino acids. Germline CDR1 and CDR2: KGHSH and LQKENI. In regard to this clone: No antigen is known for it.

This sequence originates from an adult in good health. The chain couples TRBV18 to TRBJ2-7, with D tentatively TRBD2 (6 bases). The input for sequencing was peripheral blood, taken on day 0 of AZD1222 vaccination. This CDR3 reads CASSPRREQYEQYF. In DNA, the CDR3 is TGTGCCAGCTCACCAAGGAGGGAACAATACGAGCAGTACTTC.